Shown below are 16 T cell receptor beta chains from a single sample sequenced in a study of Ad26.COV2.S vaccination and SARS-CoV-2 variants. The table came from immunoSEQ multiplex PCR; TCRdb's copy has only in-frame clones and leaves some out. Among roughly 700,000 clones listed, 70% to 90% were seen once. Treatment given: roughly 20 received Ad26.COV2.S at low or high dose, single or two shots; roughly five received placebo; per-sample allocation not given. Sample collection was performed on day 63 after the first vaccine or placebo injection. This material consisted of peripheral blood, taken in a trial of Ad26.COV2.S vaccine versus placebo. The origin of the receptors is a person aged 18-65 years who received the Ad26.COV2.S COVID-19 vaccine or a placebo.

The CDR3 DNA is TGTGCCAGCAGCGTAGCTATCGCGGCGGACAGGGCCGCCTACGAGCAGTACTTC. Residues: CASSVAIAADRAAYEQYF. The gene calls are TRBV9 and TRBJ2-7; 8 bases align to TRBD1. CDR1 is SGDLS and CDR2 is YYNGEE in the germline V gene. The CDR3 is 18 residues long. V gave up 0 bases and J gave up 2 bases; unmatched junction bases: 13.

The chain carries TRBV7-3 and TRBJ1-5; D not certain. Germline CDR1 and CDR2: SGHTA and FQGTGA. Between the trimmed V and J ends, which lost 1 base and 4 bases, there was a span of 5 bases. CDR3 size: 13 residues. The CDR3 loop reads CASSLKANQPQHF. The CDR3 DNA is TGTGCCAGCAGCTTAAAAGCGAATCAGCCCCAGCATTTT.

V is TRBV6-1 and J is TRBJ2-7; 9 bases are a match to TRBD1. This CDR3 has 16 amino acids. The junction had 8 bases not matched to a gene; V was cut back by 4 bases and J by 1 base. Germline CDR1 reads MNHNS; CDR2 reads SASEGT. This CDR3 reads CASSVSGDRVSYEQYF. As DNA, the CDR3 is TGTGCCAGCAGTGTTTCCGGGGACAGGGTATCCTACGAGCAGTACTTC.

This rearrangement joins TRBV9 to TRBJ2-1; tentatively, D is TRBD1 (7 bases). The CDR3 length is 16 residues. Germline CDR1 reads SGDLS; CDR2 reads YYNGEE. V was pared by 6 bases and J by 9 bases, with 25 bases between. CDR3 DNA: TGTGCCAGCAAAAAGGGAGGACAGGTCCTACGGCGTGAGCAGTTCTTC. Its translation: CASKKGGQVLRREQFF.

The chain couples TRBV2 to TRBJ1-4; 8 nucleotides agree with TRBD1. There are 17 residues in the CDR3. V shed 6 bases and J 0 bases; nucleotides not matched to a gene: 9. Germline loops: CDR1 SNHLY, CDR2 FYNNEI. In DNA, the CDR3 is TGTGCCAGCAGACGGGACAGGACTAAAGCAACTAATGAAAAACTGTTTTTT. It specifies CASRRDRTKATNEKLFF.

J is TRBJ2-1 and V is TRBV5-4; 7 bases are a match to TRBD1. CDR1 SGHNT and CDR2 YYREEE come from the germline V gene (reference sequence). Trimming cost V 1 base and J 4 bases; bases outside gene matches: 11. The CDR3 sequence is 17 residues long. CDR3 sequence: CASSLKVTGLGYNEQFF. The CDR3 DNA follows: TGTGCCAGCAGCTTGAAGGTGACAGGGTTGGGGTACAATGAGCAGTTCTTC.

The chain employs TRBV6-2 or TRBV6-3 and TRBJ1-2; no firm D call. Deletions cut 2 bases from V and 8 bases from J, with 12 bases between. The germline gives CDR1 MNHEY, CDR2 SVGEGT. The CDR3 sequence is 13 residues long. CDR3 protein: CASSYSFGRGYTF. Written as DNA, the CDR3 is TGTGCCAGCAGTTACAGCTTCGGTCGGGGCTACACCTTC.

The chain has TRBV7-2 and TRBJ2-1; no definite D call. The CDR3 runs to 13 residues. V was pared by 5 bases and J by 4 bases, with 9 bases between. Germline V gene sequence: CDR1 SGHTA, CDR2 FQGNSA. The CDR3 DNA is TGTGCCAGCAGCGCCAACCCTTACAATGAGCAGTTCTTC. Its translation: CASSANPYNEQFF. Full variable domain (outside the CDR3, taken from reference TRBV7-2 and TRBJ2-1): GAGVSQSPSNKVTEKGKDVELRCDPISGHTALYWYRQSLGQGLEFLIYFQGNSAPDKSGLPSDRFSAERTGGSVSTLTIQRTQQEDSAVYLCASSANPYNEQFFGPGTRLTVL.

The gene calls are TRBV6-5 and TRBJ2-7, with D tentatively TRBD1 or TRBD2 (5 bases each). Germline assignment: CDR1 MNHEY and CDR2 SVGAGI. Trimming left V 6 bases short and J 0 bases short, with 6 bases between. The CDR3 spans 12 residues. The CDR3 here is CASRGPSYEQYF. The CDR3 DNA reads as TGTGCCAGCAGGGGACCCTCCTACGAGCAGTACTTC.

The V gene is TRBV18, the J gene TRBJ2-6; 10 nucleotides agree with TRBD1. CDR1 is KGHSH, CDR2 LQKENI, per germline. V gave up 4 bases and J gave up 2 bases; unmatched junction bases: 8. The CDR3 length is 18 residues. The CDR3 nucleotides read TGTGCCAGCTCACTCCCGGGACAGGGGACGGCTGGGGCCAACGTCCTGACTTTC. Its translation: CASSLPGQGTAGANVLTF.

The chain employs TRBV30 and TRBJ1-5; TRBD1 agrees at 8 bases. V lost 5 bases, J lost 9 bases, and 9 bases stayed unmatched. The CDR3 is 13 residues long. Germline CDR1 is GTSNPN and CDR2 is SVGIG (reference sequence). The CDR3: CAWATGGDRPQHF. The CDR3 coding sequence is TGTGCCTGGGCTACAGGGGGGGATCGGCCCCAGCATTTT. Using reference TRBV30 and TRBJ1-5 for the parts outside the CDR3, the full variable domain is SQTIHQWPATLVQPVGSPLSLECTVEGTSNPNLYWYRQAAGRGLQLLFYSVGIGQISSEVPQNLSASRPQDRQFILSSKKLLLSDSGFYLCAWATGGDRPQHFGDGTRLSIL.

The rearrangement uses TRBV21-1 and TRBJ1-1; the table's D call, TRBD1, has no DNA check behind it. TRBV21-1 is assigned pseudogene status. The CDR3 is 14 amino acids. Here the CDR3 reads CASSKRGRNTEAFF. For the CDR3, the DNA is TGTGCCAGCAGCAAGAGGGGGCGAAACACTGAAGCTTTCTTT.

This chain connects TRBV19 to TRBJ2-5; the D is unclear. The V end was cut by 5 bases, the J end by 2 bases, with 18 bases between. The germline CDR1 and CDR2 sequences are LNHDA and SQIVND (reference sequence). CDR3 length: 16 residues. In DNA, the CDR3 is TGTGCCAGTAGTCCCAACCCGAAGCGAATTCAAGAGACCCAGTACTTC. The encoded protein is CASSPNPKRIQETQYF.

The J gene is TRBJ1-5, the V gene TRBV18, with 7 bases lining up with TRBD1. V dropped 1 base and J dropped 7; count of bases not matched to a gene: 4. Germline CDR1 is KGHSH and CDR2 is LQKENI. This CDR3 region has 14 residues. In nucleotides, the CDR3 is TGTGCCAGCTCACCACGCCCAGGGGGACAGCCCCAGCATTTT. Translation: CASSPRPGGQPQHF.

This clone appeared once. V and J are TRBV3-1 (or the pseudogene TRBV3-2) and TRBJ1-2, with TRBD1 matching 7 bases. This CDR3 contains 13 residues. Germline V gene lookup returns CDR1 LGHDT and CDR2 YNNKEL (reference sequence). With V trimmed by 3 bases and J by 8 bases, 6 bases remained unmatched. This CDR3 is CASSQRTGAGYTF. CDR3 nucleotide sequence: TGTGCCAGCAGCCAGAGAACAGGGGCCGGCTACACCTTC.

The chain links TRBV30 to TRBJ1-3; D may be TRBD1 (5 bases). The germline V gene has CDR1 GTSNPN and CDR2 SVGIG (reference sequence). The CDR3 contains 16 residues. The V and J ends lost 0 bases and 1 base respectively, with 13 bases between them. The CDR3 DNA is TGTGCCTGGAGTGTACTGTCAGGGTTTTCTGGAAACACCATATATTTT. Protein: CAWSVLSGFSGNTIYF.